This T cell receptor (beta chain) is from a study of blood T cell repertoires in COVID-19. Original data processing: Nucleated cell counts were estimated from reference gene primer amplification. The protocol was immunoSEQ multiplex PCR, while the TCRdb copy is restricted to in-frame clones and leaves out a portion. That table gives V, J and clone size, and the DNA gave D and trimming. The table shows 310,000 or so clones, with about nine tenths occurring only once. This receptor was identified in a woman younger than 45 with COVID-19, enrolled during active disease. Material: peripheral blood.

The CDR3 sequence: CAISGTGIYNEQFF. The DNA of the CDR3 is TGTGCCATCTCGGGGACAGGGATTTACAATGAGCAGTTCTTC. The V gene is TRBV21-1, the J gene TRBJ2-1; the tabulated D call, TRBD1, remains unverified against the DNA. TRBV21-1 is tagged as a pseudogene. This CDR3 has 14 residues.